The 12 T cell receptor beta chains presented below share a single source sample, sequenced in a study of T-cell reconstitution after alpha-beta-depleted transplantation in children. A TCRbeta library incorporating unique molecular identifiers was prepared. One entry per CDR3 protein, called by TCRdb with MiXCR from the PCR reads. Among some 70,000 distinct CDR3 sequences listed, roughly 5% were seen once. This specimen was PBMCs, mostly from graft donor cells, taken 180 days after TCRalphabeta/CD19-depleted stem cell transplant. These receptors were obtained from a boy under two years old who had a stem cell transplant for acute myeloid leukemia, so the T cells may come from the graft donor.

This clonotype was counted at least ten times. The gene calls are TRBV19 and TRBJ2-1; 9 bases match TRBD2. The CDR3 has 17 amino acids. The V gene's germline CDR1 is LNHDA and CDR2 SQIVND (reference sequence). V was clipped by 4 bases and J by 2 bases; unmatched bases: 9. This CDR3 is CASSTAGGPFTYNEQFF. The CDR3 DNA sequence: TGTGCCAGTAGTACAGCGGGGGGTCCCTTCACCTACAATGAGCAGTTCTTC. The whole variable domain, filled in from reference TRBV19 and TRBJ2-1, reads DGGITQSPKYLFRKEGQNVTLSCEQNLNHDAMYWYRQDPGQGLRLIYYSQIVNDFQKGDIAEGYSVSREKKESFPLTVTSAQKNPTAFYLCASSTAGGPFTYNEQFFGPGTRLTVL.

This clonotype was observed at least ten times. The chain carries TRBV9 and TRBJ1-2; 10 positions match TRBD1. J lost 6 bases, V lost 4 bases, and 3 bases had no gene match. The CDR3 is 13 residues long. Germline CDR1 reads SGDLS; CDR2 reads YYNGEE. In DNA form, the CDR3 reads TGTGCCAGCAGCCCGACAGGGGGCCATGGCTACACCTTC. It codes for CASSPTGGHGYTF.

This clonotype was picked up a small number of times. V gene TRBV10-2 combines with J gene TRBJ2-3; no definite D call. The CDR3 length is 15 residues. V lost 5 bases to trimming and J lost 0 bases, with 12 bases between them. The germline V gene encodes CDR1 WSHSY and CDR2 SAAADI. The CDR3 nucleotides read TGCGCCAGCAGTCTGACTCCTATTAGCACAGATACGCAGTATTTT. It codes for CASSLTPISTDTQYF.

This clonotype was seen at least ten times. The CDR3 is CASRESSSYEQYF. DNA of the CDR3: TGTGCCAGCAGGGAGTCCAGCTCCTACGAGCAGTACTTC. The V gene is TRBV27, the J gene TRBJ2-7; no reliable D call. The CDR3 consists of 13 residues. Trimming shortened V by 6 bases and J by 0 bases, and 9 bases separated the two germline ends. CDR1 and CDR2 from the germline V gene are MNHEY and SMNVEV (reference sequence).

This clonotype has a count of ten or more. This chain joins TRBV10-3 and TRBJ2-2; the match to TRBD2 covers 11 bases. The CDR3 consists of 17 residues. Germline trimming cut 7 bases from V and 0 bases from J; bases unmatched to any gene: 7. Germline-derived CDR1 and CDR2 are ENHRY and SYGVKD. The CDR3 DNA sequence: TGTGCCATCAAGGAGACTAGCGGGGCCTCGAACACCGGGGAGCTGTTTTTT. This encodes CAIKETSGASNTGELFF.

This clonotype was seen ten or more times. The chain employs TRBV28 and TRBJ1-2; D is uncertain. V was shortened by 10 bases and J by 1 base, with 13 bases between the two germline ends. Germline values: CDR1 MDHEN, CDR2 SYDVKM. The CDR3 extends over 13 amino acids. The CDR3 nucleotides are TGTGCCATCCTAGGGCGGAATAACTATGGCTACACCTTC. Protein: CAILGRNNYGYTF.

This clonotype was found many times. The chain recombines TRBV12-3 or TRBV12-4 with TRBJ2-7; 7 bases agree with TRBD1. The CDR3 totals 14 residues. V lost 7 bases to trimming and J lost 3 bases; unmatched junction nucleotides: 9. CDR3 DNA: TGTGCCAGCACCATACAGGGGAAGCACTACGAGCAGTACTTC. It encodes CASTIQGKHYEQYF.

This clonotype was observed at least ten times. This chain links TRBV5-1 with TRBJ2-2; 7 nucleotides match TRBD2. This CDR3 spans 17 amino acids. With 0 bases clipped from V and 6 bases from J, the junction kept 11 bases outside the gene matches. Germline CDR1 SGHRS, CDR2 YFSETQ. DNA of the CDR3: TGCGCCAGCAGCTTGGGAAGCGGGAACCCCCCTTCCGGGGAGCTGTTTTTT. It specifies CASSLGSGNPPSGELFF.

Many counts were recorded for this clonotype. The chain carries TRBV24-1 and TRBJ2-5, with D possibly TRBD2 on 7 matching bases. From germline, CDR1 is KGHDR and CDR2 SFDVKD. V gave up 11 bases and J gave up 7 bases, with 16 bases separating them. The CDR3 runs 12 residues. The CDR3 sequence: CAKSGGKATQYF. The CDR3 coding sequence is TGTGCCAAATCGGGGGGCAAAGCGACCCAGTACTTC.

The table lists this clonotype with many counts. V and J are TRBV19 and TRBJ1-3; D remains unclear. The length of the CDR3 is 13 residues. With 5 bases removed from V and 0 bases from J, the gap between germline ends came to 5 bases. CDR1 LNHDA and CDR2 SQIVND come from the germline V gene (reference sequence). CDR3 amino acids: CASSYRSGNTIYF. In DNA, the CDR3 is TGTGCCAGTAGTTACCGCTCTGGAAACACCATATATTTT.

This clonotype was recorded many times. The V and J genes are TRBV12-3 or TRBV12-4 and TRBJ2-1; TRBD1 matches 10 bases. With 4 bases clipped from V and 9 bases from J, the junction kept 9 bases outside the gene matches. The CDR3 is made up of 15 amino acids. The CDR3 coding sequence is TGTGCCAGCAGTTGGGGACAGGGGATCGATCGTGAGCAGTTCTTC. Amino acid sequence: CASSWGQGIDREQFF.

This clonotype has ten or more counts. The CDR3 sequence is CASTHSGLPTDTQYF. Written as DNA, the CDR3 is TGTGCCAGCACCCACTCGGGGCTGCCCACAGATACGCAGTATTTT. This chain uses TRBV25-1 with TRBJ2-3, with D possibly called TRBD1 or TRBD2 (5 bases each). Trimming stripped 7 bases from V and 2 bases from J, with 16 bases between. There are 15 residues in the CDR3. Germline V gene data show CDR1 as MGHDK and CDR2 as SYGVNS.